This T cell receptor (beta chain) is drawn from a study of T cell responses to AZD1222 COVID-19 vaccine. Second-dose groups at about 4 or about 12 weeks were pooled. As concerns this clone: Its matching antigen is unknown.

Data came from immunoSEQ multiplex PCR; TCRdb stores just in-frame clones and leaves some out. This sample has 20,000 or so clones, with 84% found just once. Overall study findings and caveats: Increased Spike-specific TCR breadth and depth were observed after two AZD1222 doses. Clonal diversity may have been underestimated, and the donors were mostly white British, with more females than males. Targets within unmutated variant regions were reportedly found for nearly half of spike-specific TCRs.

Germline CDR1 is SGHNT and CDR2 is YENEEA. The CDR3 runs 15 residues. V lost 1 base to trimming and J lost 1 base; unmatched junction nucleotides: 2. The sequence was collected from an adult who received the AZD1222 COVID-19 vaccine. This chain links TRBV11-3 with TRBJ1-1, with 8 positions matching TRBD1. The input for sequencing was peripheral blood, taken 28 days after the second AZD1222 dose. This CDR3 reads CASSLVGTGNTEAFF. In nucleotides, the CDR3 is TGTGCCAGCAGCTTAGTTGGGACAGGGAACACTGAAGCTTTCTTT.